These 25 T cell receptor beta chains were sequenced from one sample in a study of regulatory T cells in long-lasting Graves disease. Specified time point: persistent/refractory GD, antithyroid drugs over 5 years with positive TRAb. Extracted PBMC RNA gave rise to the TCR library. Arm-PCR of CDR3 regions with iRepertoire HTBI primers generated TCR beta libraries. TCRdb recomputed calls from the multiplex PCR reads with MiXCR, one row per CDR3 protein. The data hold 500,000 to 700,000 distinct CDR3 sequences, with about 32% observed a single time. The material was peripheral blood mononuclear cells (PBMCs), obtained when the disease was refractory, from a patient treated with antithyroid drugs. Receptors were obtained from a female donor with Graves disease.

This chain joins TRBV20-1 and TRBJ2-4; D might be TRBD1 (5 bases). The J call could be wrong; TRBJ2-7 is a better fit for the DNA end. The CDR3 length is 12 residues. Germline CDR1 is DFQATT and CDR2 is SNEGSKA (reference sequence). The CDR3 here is CSASRGTYEQYF. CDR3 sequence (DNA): TGCAGTGCTAGTAGGGGTACCTACGAGCAGTACTTC.

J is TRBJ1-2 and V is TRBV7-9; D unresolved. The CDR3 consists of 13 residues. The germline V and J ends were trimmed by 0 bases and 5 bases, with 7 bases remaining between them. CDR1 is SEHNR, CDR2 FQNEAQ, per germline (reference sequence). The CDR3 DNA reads TGTGCCAGCAGCTTAGCTCGAGTTTATGGCTACACCTTC. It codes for CASSLARVYGYTF.

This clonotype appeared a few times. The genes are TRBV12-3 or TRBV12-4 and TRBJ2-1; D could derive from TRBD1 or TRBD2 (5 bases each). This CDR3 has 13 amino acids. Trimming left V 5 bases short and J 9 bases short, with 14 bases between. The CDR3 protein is CASSPGPVGEQFF. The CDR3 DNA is TGTGCCAGCAGTCCGGGGCCGGTGGGTGAGCAGTTCTTC.

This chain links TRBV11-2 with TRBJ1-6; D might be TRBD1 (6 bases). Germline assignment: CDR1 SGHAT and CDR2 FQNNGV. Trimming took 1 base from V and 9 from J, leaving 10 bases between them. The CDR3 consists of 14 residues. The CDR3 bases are TGTGCCAGCAGCTTAGGGGTCAGGGGTTCACCCCTCCACTTT. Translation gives CASSLGVRGSPLHF.

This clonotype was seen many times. The CDR3: CASSQGQGFGYTF. CDR3 nucleotides: TGTGCCAGCAGCCAGGGACAGGGGTTCGGCTACACCTTC. This chain joins TRBV5-5 and TRBJ1-2, with TRBD1 matching over 10 bases. In germline, CDR1 is SGHKS, CDR2 YYEKEE (reference sequence). V shed 4 bases, J shed 8 bases, and the junction held 5 bases outside the gene matches. The CDR3 runs to 13 residues.

CDR3 nucleotides: TGTGCCAGCAGTCCGCACCCGGGACAGGGGGCCTCCTACGAGCAGTACTTC. Its translation: CASSPHPGQGASYEQYF. The gene calls are TRBV12-3 or TRBV12-4 and TRBJ2-7, with 12 bases fitting TRBD1. After removal of 5 bases from V and 0 bases from J, the junction contained 8 bases not matched to a gene. The CDR3 covers 17 residues.

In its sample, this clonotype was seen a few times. Written as DNA, the CDR3 is TGTGCCAGCAGTTCCGGGCCACAGGGAGGGAGAGCTTTCTTT. Protein: CASSSGPQGGRAFF. The chain carries TRBV12-3 or TRBV12-4 and TRBJ1-1, with D possibly being TRBD1 (6 bases). The CDR3 sequence is 14 residues long. V shed 4 bases and J shed 10 bases, with 19 bases lying between them.

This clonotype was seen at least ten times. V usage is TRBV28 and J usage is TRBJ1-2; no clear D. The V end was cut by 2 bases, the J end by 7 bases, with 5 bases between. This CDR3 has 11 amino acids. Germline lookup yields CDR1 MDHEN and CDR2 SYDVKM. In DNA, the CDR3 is TGTGCCAGCAGTTTAATTGGTGGCTACACCTTC. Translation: CASSLIGGYTF.

CDR3: CSVGGIGGAAGTEAFF. The CDR3 DNA is TGCAGCGTTGGAGGAATTGGGGGGGCGGCGGGGACTGAAGCTTTCTTT. The chain links TRBV29-1 to TRBJ1-1, with a tentative D call TRBD1 (6 bases). V lost 4 bases to trimming and J lost 5 bases, with 23 bases between them. Germline CDR1 reads SQVTM; CDR2 reads ANQGSEA. The CDR3 loop spans 16 amino acids.

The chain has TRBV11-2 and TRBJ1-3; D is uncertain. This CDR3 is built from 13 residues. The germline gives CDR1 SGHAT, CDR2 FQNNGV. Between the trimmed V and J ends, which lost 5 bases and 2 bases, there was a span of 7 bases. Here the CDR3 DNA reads TGTGCCAGCAGCCCCTGGACTGGAAACACCATATATTTT. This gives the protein CASSPWTGNTIYF.

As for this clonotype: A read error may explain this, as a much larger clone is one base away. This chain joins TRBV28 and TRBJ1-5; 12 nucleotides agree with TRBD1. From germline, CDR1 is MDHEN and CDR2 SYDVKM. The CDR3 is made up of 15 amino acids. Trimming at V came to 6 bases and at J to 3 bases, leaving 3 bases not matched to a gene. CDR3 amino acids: CASRGQGAVNQPQHF. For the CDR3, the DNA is TGTGCCAGCAGGGGACAGGGGGCGGTCAATCAGCCCCAGCATTTT.

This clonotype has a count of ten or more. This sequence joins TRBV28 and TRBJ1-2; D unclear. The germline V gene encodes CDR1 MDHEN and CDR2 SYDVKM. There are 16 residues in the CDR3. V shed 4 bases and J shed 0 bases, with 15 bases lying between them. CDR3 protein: CASSSTSGDPNYGYTF. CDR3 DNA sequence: TGTGCCAGCAGTTCCACTTCCGGGGATCCTAACTATGGCTACACCTTC.

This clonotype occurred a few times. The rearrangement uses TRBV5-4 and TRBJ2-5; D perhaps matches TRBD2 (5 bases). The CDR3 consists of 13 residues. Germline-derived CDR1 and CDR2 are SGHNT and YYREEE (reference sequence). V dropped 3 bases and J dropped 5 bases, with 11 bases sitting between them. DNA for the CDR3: TGTGCCAGCAGCTCCGTCGGCGGGGAGACCCAGTACTTC. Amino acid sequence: CASSSVGGETQYF.

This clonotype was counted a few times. CDR3 protein: CASSQNAVSEAFF. CDR3 DNA sequence: TGTGCCAGCAGCCAGAACGCGGTTTCCGAAGCTTTCTTT. This chain joins TRBV7-3 and TRBJ1-1; no clear D. The CDR3 has 13 residues. The V end was cut by 5 bases, the J end by 8 bases, with 15 bases between. CDR1 is SGHTA, CDR2 FQGTGA, per germline.

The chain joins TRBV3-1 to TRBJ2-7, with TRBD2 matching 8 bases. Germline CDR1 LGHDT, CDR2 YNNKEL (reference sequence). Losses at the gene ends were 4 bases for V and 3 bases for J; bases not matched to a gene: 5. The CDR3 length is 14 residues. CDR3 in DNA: TGTGCCAGCAGCCCAAGCGGGAGCCACTACGAGCAGTACTTC. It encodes CASSPSGSHYEQYF.

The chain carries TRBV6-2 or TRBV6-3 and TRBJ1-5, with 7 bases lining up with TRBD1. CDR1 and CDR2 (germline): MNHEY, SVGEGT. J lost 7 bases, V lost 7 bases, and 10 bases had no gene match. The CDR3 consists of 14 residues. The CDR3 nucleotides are TGTGCCAGCAAGTCGGGGACAGAGGCCCAGCCCCAGCATTTT. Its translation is CASKSGTEAQPQHF.

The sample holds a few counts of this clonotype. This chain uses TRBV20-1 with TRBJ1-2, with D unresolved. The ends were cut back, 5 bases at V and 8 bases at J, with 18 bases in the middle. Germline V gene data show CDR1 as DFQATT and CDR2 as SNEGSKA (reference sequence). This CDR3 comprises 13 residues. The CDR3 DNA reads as TGCAGTGCTTCCACGGACCGGAACGGGGGCTACACCTTC. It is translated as CSASTDRNGGYTF.

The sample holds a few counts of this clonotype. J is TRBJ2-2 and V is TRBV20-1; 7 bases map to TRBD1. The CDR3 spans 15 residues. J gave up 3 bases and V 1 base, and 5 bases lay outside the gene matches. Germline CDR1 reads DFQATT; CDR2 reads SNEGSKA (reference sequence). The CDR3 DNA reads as TGCAGTGCTAGAGGACAGGGCCCGTACACCGGGGAGCTGTTTTTT. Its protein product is CSARGQGPYTGELFF.

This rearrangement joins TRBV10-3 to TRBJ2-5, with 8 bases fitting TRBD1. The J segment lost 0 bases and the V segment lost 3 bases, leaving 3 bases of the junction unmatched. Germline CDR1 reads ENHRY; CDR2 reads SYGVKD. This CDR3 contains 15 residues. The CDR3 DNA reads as TGTGCCATCAGTGAAACAGGGGGGTACCAAGAGACCCAGTACTTC. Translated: CAISETGGYQETQYF.

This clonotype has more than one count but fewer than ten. The CDR3 nucleotides read TGTGCCAGCAGCTTACCCCGGGACAGGGGGCTGAACACTGAAGCTTTCTTT. The encoded protein is CASSLPRDRGLNTEAFF. The J gene is TRBJ1-1, the V gene TRBV7-3; TRBD1 aligns across 12 bases. V shed 2 bases, J shed 0 bases, and the junction held 4 bases outside the gene matches. The CDR3 spans 17 residues. Germline CDR1 is SGHTA and CDR2 is FQGTGA.

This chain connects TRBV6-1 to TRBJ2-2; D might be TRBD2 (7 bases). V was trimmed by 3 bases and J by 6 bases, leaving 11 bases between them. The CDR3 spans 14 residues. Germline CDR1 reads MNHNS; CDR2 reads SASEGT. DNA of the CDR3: TGTGCCAGCAGTGAGGGGGGGCTGGCCGGGGAGCTGTTTTTT. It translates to CASSEGGLAGELFF.

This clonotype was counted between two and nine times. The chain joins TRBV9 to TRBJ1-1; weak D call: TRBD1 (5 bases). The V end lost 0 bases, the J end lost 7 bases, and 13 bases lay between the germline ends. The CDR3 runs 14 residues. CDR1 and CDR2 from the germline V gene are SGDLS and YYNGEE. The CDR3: CASSVGAGGDEAFF. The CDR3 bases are TGTGCCAGCAGCGTAGGGGCGGGAGGGGATGAAGCTTTCTTT.

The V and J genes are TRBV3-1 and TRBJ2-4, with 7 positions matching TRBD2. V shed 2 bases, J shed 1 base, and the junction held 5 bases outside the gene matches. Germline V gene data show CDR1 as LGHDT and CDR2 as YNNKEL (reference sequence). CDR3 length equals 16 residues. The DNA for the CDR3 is TGTGCCAGCAGCCAAACTGCGGGAGCGGCCAAAAACATTCAGTACTTC. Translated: CASSQTAGAAKNIQYF. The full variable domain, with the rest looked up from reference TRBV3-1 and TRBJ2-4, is DTAVSQTPKYLVTQMGNDKSIKCEQNLGHDTMYWYKQDSKKFLKIMFSYNNKELIINETVPNRFSPKSPDKAHLNLHINSLELGDSAVYFCASSQTAGAAKNIQYFGAGTRLSVL.

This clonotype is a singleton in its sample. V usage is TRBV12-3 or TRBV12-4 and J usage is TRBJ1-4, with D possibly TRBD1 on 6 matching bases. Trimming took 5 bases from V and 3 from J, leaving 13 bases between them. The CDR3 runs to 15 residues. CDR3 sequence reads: CASSPLGGANEKLFF. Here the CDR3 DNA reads TGTGCCAGCAGTCCCCTCGGGGGCGCTAATGAAAAACTGTTTTTT.

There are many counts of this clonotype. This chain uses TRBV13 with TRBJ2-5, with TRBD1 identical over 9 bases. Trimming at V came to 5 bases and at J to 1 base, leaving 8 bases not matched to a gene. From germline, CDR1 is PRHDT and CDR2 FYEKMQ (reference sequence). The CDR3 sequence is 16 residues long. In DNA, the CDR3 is TGTGCCAGCAGCGGAACGGGACAGGGACTCCAAGAGACCCAGTACTTC. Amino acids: CASSGTGQGLQETQYF.